This T cell receptor beta chain was captured in a study of T-cell memory formation after mild COVID-19. Findings and caveats of the study: Memory from before infection featured some responding clones, which suggests cross-reactive memory joined.

Turning to this clonotype: What it recognizes is unknown.

TCRdb recomputed calls from the 5' RACE reads with MiXCR, one row per CDR3 protein. The table records some 280,000 distinct CDR3 sequences, roughly 17% of them present only once. The sample taken for sequencing was PBMCs or a T cell subset sorted from them (not recorded which). The TCR was taken from a man aged 18 to 30 who had mild COVID-19 (a few samples of this study predate the infection). Cell type and time point are not known.

The CDR3 DNA reads as TGTGCCAGCAGTGTGGCTCCCGGGGGGGCGGAAGATACGCAGTATTTT. Protein sequence: CASSVAPGGAEDTQYF. V and J are TRBV2 and TRBJ2-3, with 8 nucleotides matching TRBD2. Looked up from germline, CDR1 is SNHLY and CDR2 is FYNNEI. V lost 4 bases, J lost 5 bases, and 11 bases stayed unmatched. CDR3 length: 16 residues.